What follows are 25 T cell receptor beta chains derived from one specimen sequenced in a study of blood T cell repertoires in COVID-19. TCRdb's table, derived via immunoSEQ multiplex PCR, lists solely in-frame clones and lacks some. The data hold about 74,000 clones, with 60% to 85% observed a single time. The source material was peripheral blood. The source is a man between 65 and 85 years old with acute or convalescent COVID-19.

V is TRBV5-1 and J is TRBJ2-1; 8 positions agree with TRBD1. The CDR3 covers 15 residues. V dropped 4 bases and J dropped 3; count of bases not matched to a gene: 6. CDR1 is SGHRS and CDR2 is YFSETQ in the germline V gene. In DNA form, the CDR3 reads TGCGCCAGCAGCCGGGGACAGGCCGGCTACAATGAGCAGTTCTTC. It specifies CASSRGQAGYNEQFF.

V gene TRBV7-3 combines with J gene TRBJ2-3; TRBD1 matches at 8 bases. CDR1 is SGHTA and CDR2 is FQGTGA in the germline V gene. The ends lost 5 bases at V and 2 bases at J; junction bases unmatched: 9. This CDR3 comprises 16 residues. The CDR3 DNA is TGTGCCAGCAGCCCCCGGGACAGGTCCTCCACAGATACGCAGTATTTT. Its protein is CASSPRDRSSTDTQYF.

The count of this clone is one. The chain links TRBV15 to TRBJ1-4; TRBD1 matches 7 bases. After removal of 1 base from V and 6 bases from J, the junction contained 5 bases not matched to a gene. The CDR3 is 15 residues long. Germline CDR1 LNHNV, CDR2 YYDKDF (reference sequence). CDR3 in DNA: TGTGCCACCAGCAGAGTTGGGACAGCCGATGAAAAACTGTTTTTT. This encodes CATSRVGTADEKLFF.

The rearrangement uses TRBV7-9 and TRBJ2-7; tentatively, D is TRBD1 (5 bases). The CDR3 sequence is 13 residues long. Looked up from germline, CDR1 is SEHNR and CDR2 is FQNEAQ (reference sequence). V lost 2 bases, J lost 4 bases, and 9 bases lay in between. CDR3 nucleotides: TGTGCCAGCAGCTTACCAGGGTGGTACGAGCAGTACTTC. As protein: CASSLPGWYEQYF.

The chain has TRBV28 and TRBJ2-7; TRBD2 might be the D (6 bases). Germline-derived CDR1 and CDR2 are MDHEN and SYDVKM. V lost 2 bases to trimming and J lost 3 bases, with 11 bases between them. This CDR3 has 14 amino acids. DNA for the CDR3: TGTGCCAGCAGTTTAAGTCTCGGGGGCTACGAGCAGTACTTC. It codes for CASSLSLGGYEQYF.

The chain joins TRBV19 to TRBJ1-1; 7 bases agree with TRBD1. The CDR3 spans 14 residues. Germline CDR1 LNHDA, CDR2 SQIVND (reference sequence). Germline trimming cut 2 bases from V and 6 bases from J; bases unmatched to any gene: 6. The CDR3 nucleotides read TGTGCCAGTAGTATAAGACAGGGTGCGGCTGAAGCTTTCTTT. It codes for CASSIRQGAAEAFF.

The V and J genes are TRBV25-1 and TRBJ2-5; 10 bases line up with TRBD2. This CDR3 comprises 15 residues. V dropped 4 bases and J dropped 5; count of bases not matched to a gene: 7. Germline-derived CDR1 and CDR2 are MGHDK and SYGVNS. The CDR3: CASSVGGLAWETQYF. The DNA of the CDR3 is TGTGCCAGCAGTGTTGGGGGACTAGCGTGGGAGACCCAGTACTTC.

V gene TRBV7-2 combines with J gene TRBJ2-4; D perhaps matches TRBD2 (6 bases). Trimming cost V 5 bases and J 7 bases, with 18 bases left between them. From germline, CDR1 is SGHTA and CDR2 FQGNSA. CDR3 length: 15 amino acids. The CDR3 sequence is CASSPPREFGNIQYF. The CDR3 nucleotides are TGTGCCAGCAGCCCACCCCGGGAGTTTGGGAACATTCAGTACTTC.

This chain links TRBV28 with TRBJ1-1, with D unresolved. CDR1 is MDHEN and CDR2 is SYDVKM in the germline V gene. V lost 4 bases and J lost 5, with 14 bases in between. CDR3 length: 14 residues. This CDR3 is CASSSGSSRTEAFF. CDR3 coding DNA: TGTGCCAGCAGTTCTGGATCCTCGAGGACTGAAGCTTTCTTT.

The genes are TRBV5-1 and TRBJ2-7; TRBD2 might be the D (5 bases). Trimming shortened V by 1 base and J by 5 bases, and 7 bases separated the two germline ends. The CDR3 has 12 residues. CDR1 is SGHRS, CDR2 YFSETQ, per germline. In nucleotides, the CDR3 is TGCGCCAGCAGCTTGATCGGGGACGAGCAGTACTTC. It yields the protein CASSLIGDEQYF.

The V call is TRBV27, the J call TRBJ2-7; possible D gene TRBD1, 7 bases. V was trimmed by 5 bases and J by 0 bases, leaving 17 bases between them. The CDR3 consists of 16 residues. CDR1 is MNHEY and CDR2 is SMNVEV in the germline V gene (reference sequence). The CDR3 DNA is TGTGCCAGCAGTCTCACAGGGGACTTTTACTCCTACGAGCAGTACTTC. Protein product: CASSLTGDFYSYEQYF.

The chain joins TRBV7-6 to TRBJ2-4; TRBD2 aligns across 9 bases. The ends lost 3 bases at V and 9 bases at J; junction bases unmatched: 6. CDR1 and CDR2 (germline): SGHVS, FNYEAQ. This CDR3 has 14 amino acids. CDR3 DNA sequence: TGTGCCAGCAGCTTGGGGACTAGCTGGGGCATTCAGTACTTC. It encodes CASSLGTSWGIQYF.

This clone was counted a single time. This chain uses TRBV29-1 with TRBJ2-1, with a tentative D call TRBD2 (6 bases). The germline V gene encodes CDR1 SQVTM and CDR2 ANQGSEA. The ends were cut back, 6 bases at V and 1 base at J, with 25 bases in the middle. The CDR3 loop spans 18 amino acids. In DNA form, the CDR3 reads TGCAGCGTGACTCCGGCCCTACTAGCTAAGAATTCCTACAATGAGCAGTTCTTC. Translated: CSVTPALLAKNSYNEQFF.

This sequence joins TRBV27 and TRBJ2-5; D is unclear. Per the germline V gene, CDR1 is MNHEY and CDR2 is SMNVEV (reference sequence). The CDR3 is 13 residues long. V lost 3 bases to trimming and J lost 2 bases, with 7 bases between them. The CDR3: CASSLWQQETQYF. CDR3 nucleotides: TGTGCCAGCAGTTTGTGGCAGCAAGAGACCCAGTACTTC.

The rearrangement uses TRBV5-1 and TRBJ2-7; D is perhaps TRBD2 (6 bases). Germline-derived CDR1 and CDR2 are SGHRS and YFSETQ. The CDR3 sequence is 16 residues long. V lost 4 bases to trimming and J lost 2 bases, with 19 bases between them. CDR3 in amino acids: CASSPHGSGVTYEQYF. CDR3 DNA sequence: TGCGCCAGCAGCCCCCATGGTAGCGGAGTTACCTACGAGCAGTACTTC.

The chain has TRBV9 and TRBJ2-1; a weak D match, TRBD2 (5 bases). The germline CDR1 and CDR2 sequences are SGDLS and YYNGEE. V was shortened by 0 bases and J by 8 bases, with 12 bases between the two germline ends. This CDR3 has 14 amino acids. CDR3 sequence reads: CASSVAGLAHEQFF. The CDR3 DNA is TGTGCCAGCAGCGTAGCTGGGCTAGCCCATGAGCAGTTCTTC.

The chain uses TRBV2 and TRBJ1-2; D gene unclear. The length of the CDR3 is 13 residues. V gave up 2 bases and J gave up 3 bases, with 7 bases separating them. Per the germline V gene, CDR1 is SNHLY and CDR2 is FYNNEI. The CDR3 region has the DNA TGTGCCAGCAGTGAAAATGAGGACTATGGCTACACCTTC. Its translation is CASSENEDYGYTF.

The chain uses TRBV6-6 and TRBJ2-1, with D perhaps TRBD2 (6 bases). The CDR3 is 15 residues long. Looked up from germline, CDR1 is MNHNY and CDR2 is SVGAGI (reference sequence). Trimming removed 4 bases from V and 5 bases from J, with 15 bases in between. CDR3 loop: CASSLGSGANNEQFF. The CDR3 nucleotides read TGTGCCAGCAGTTTGGGTAGCGGAGCTAACAATGAGCAGTTCTTC.

This clone was counted a single time. The J gene is TRBJ1-2, the V gene TRBV6-5, with D maybe TRBD1 (6 bases). The CDR3 consists of 15 residues. Looked up from germline, CDR1 is MNHEY and CDR2 is SVGAGI. V lost 6 bases and J lost 0, with 14 bases in between. Written as DNA, the CDR3 is TGTGCCAGCAGAGGGGGACATACGACTAACTATGGCTACACCTTC. This gives the protein CASRGGHTTNYGYTF.

The chain couples TRBV7-8 to TRBJ2-7; 8 nucleotides match TRBD1. This CDR3 is built from 17 residues. Germline-derived CDR1 and CDR2 are SGHVS and FQNEAQ. V gave up 6 bases and J gave up 4 bases; unmatched junction bases: 17. CDR3 amino acids: CASRPLTPGQASYEQYF. The CDR3 DNA follows: TGTGCCAGCAGGCCTCTTACCCCGGGACAGGCCAGTTACGAGCAGTACTTC.

This clone showed up just a few times. The rearrangement joins TRBV2 to TRBJ1-1, with 7 bases fitting TRBD1. Per the germline V gene, CDR1 is SNHLY and CDR2 is FYNNEI. The V and J ends lost 4 bases and 2 bases, in that order; junction bases with no gene match: 1. This CDR3 contains 13 residues. The DNA for the CDR3 is TGTGCCAGCAGTGGACAGGGAAACACTGAAGCTTTCTTT. Protein sequence: CASSGQGNTEAFF.

CDR3 region: CASSRTGGSYNEQFF. The CDR3 DNA follows: TGTGCCAGCAGCCGGACAGGGGGCTCCTACAATGAGCAGTTCTTC. The rearrangement links TRBV13 to TRBJ2-1; 10 bases are a match to TRBD1. Germline V lookup: CDR1 PRHDT, CDR2 FYEKMQ (reference sequence). CDR3 length equals 15 residues. Trimming removed 5 bases from V and 0 bases from J; junction bases left unmatched: 1.

The genes are TRBV4-2 and TRBJ2-3; 7 bases map to TRBD2. The CDR3 consists of 15 residues. V lost 1 base, J lost 1 base, and 2 bases stayed unmatched. The V gene's germline CDR1 is LGHNA and CDR2 YNFKEQ. The CDR3 DNA reads as TGTGCCAGCAGCCAAGGACTAGCCGGCACAGATACGCAGTATTTT. Its protein product is CASSQGLAGTDTQYF.

The count of this clone is one. The chain recombines TRBV9 with TRBJ2-5; 11 bases map to TRBD2. Looked up from germline, CDR1 is SGDLS and CDR2 is YYNGEE. The CDR3 has 17 amino acids. The J segment lost 7 bases and the V segment lost 0 bases, leaving 11 bases of the junction unmatched. The CDR3 here is CASSVARGLAGGGTQYF. Written as DNA, the CDR3 is TGTGCCAGCAGCGTAGCTCGAGGACTAGCGGGCGGAGGGACCCAGTACTTC.

The V gene is TRBV5-1, the J gene TRBJ1-4, with 9 bases identical to TRBD1. J lost 7 bases, V lost 4 bases, and 8 bases had no gene match. Germline V gene lookup returns CDR1 SGHRS and CDR2 YFSETQ. CDR3 size: 15 residues. The CDR3 nucleotides are TGCGCCAGCAGCACCGGACAGGGGCGGGGTGAAAAACTGTTTTTT. Protein: CASSTGQGRGEKLFF. The entire variable domain, with the rest obtained from reference TRBV5-1 and TRBJ1-4, is as follows: KAGVTQTPRYLIKTRGQQVTLSCSPISGHRSVSWYQQTPGQGLQFLFEYFSETQRNKGNFPGRFSGRQFSNSRSEMNVSTLELGDSALYLCASSTGQGRGEKLFFGSGTQLSVL.